These 27 T cell receptor beta chains came from one sample sequenced in a study of shared clonotypes between healthy human individuals. Measured with immunoSEQ multiplex PCR; TCRdb has only the in-frame clones, and not every one. The sample lists approximately 470,000 clones; around 85% were seen once. Sequenced input: PBMCs. These TCRs come from a woman aged 40 to 50 in good health. Some clones in this sample may be carry-over from other donors' samples.

This clone has a handful of counts. The V call is TRBV19, the J call TRBJ2-4; unclear D gene. The V gene's germline CDR1 is LNHDA and CDR2 SQIVND (reference sequence). Trimming stripped 6 bases from V and 6 bases from J, with 12 bases between. This CDR3 is 13 amino acids long. The CDR3 is CASRGQDGNIQYF. As DNA, the CDR3 is TGTGCCAGTAGGGGCCAGGACGGAAACATTCAGTACTTC.

The chain recombines TRBV5-4 with TRBJ1-4, with D possibly being TRBD1 (5 bases). Germline V gene lookup returns CDR1 SGHNT and CDR2 YYREEE (reference sequence). CDR3 length equals 13 residues. With 2 bases removed from V and 8 bases from J, the gap between germline ends came to 10 bases. The CDR3 DNA follows: TGTGCCAGCAGCTTAGGGGTCCGGGAAAAACTGTTTTTT. Translating gives CASSLGVREKLFF.

The chain is built from TRBV5-7 and TRBJ2-7; either TRBD1 or TRBD2 may supply D (5 bases each). Being an ORF, TRBV5-7 has a function that is uncertain. V was cut by 4 bases and J by 6 bases, with 17 bases left in between. The CDR3 length is 14 residues. CDR3 nucleotides: TGTGCCAGCAGCCTGAGAGGGGCGCCGGCCGAGCAGTACTTC. This codes for CASSLRGAPAEQYF.

The chain couples TRBV11-2 to TRBJ2-2, with 7 positions matching TRBD2. The CDR3 is 13 amino acids. The trim removed 5 bases at V and 9 bases at J, leaving 6 bases unmatched. Germline loops: CDR1 SGHAT, CDR2 FQNNGV. CDR3 sequence (DNA): TGTGCCAGCAGCGACGGGAGGCGCTGGGAGCTGTTTTTT. This translates into CASSDGRRWELFF. Drawing the rest from reference TRBV11-2 and TRBJ2-2, the complete variable domain is EAGVAQSPRYKIIEKRQSVAFWCNPISGHATLYWYQQILGQGPKLLIQFQNNGVVDDSQLPKDRFSAERLKGVDSTLKIQPAKLEDSAVYLCASSDGRRWELFFGEGSRLTVL.

The chain employs TRBV27 and TRBJ2-7; no firm D call. The germline V and J ends were trimmed by 5 bases and 3 bases, with 14 bases remaining between them. The CDR3 extends over 14 amino acids. Germline loops: CDR1 MNHEY, CDR2 SMNVEV (reference sequence). The CDR3 nucleotides are TGTGCCAGCAGTAGGAAGCCGAGGATCTACGAGCAGTACTTC. This encodes CASSRKPRIYEQYF.

CDR3 region: CSVSRAQETQYF. As DNA, the CDR3 is TGCAGCGTTAGTAGAGCTCAAGAGACCCAGTACTTC. V usage is TRBV29-1 and J usage is TRBJ2-5, with unresolved D. The ends were cut back, 5 bases at V and 2 bases at J, with 9 bases in the middle. Germline CDR1 reads SQVTM; CDR2 reads ANQGSEA. The CDR3 length is 12 residues.

Regarding this clone: This sequence is one base from a far larger clone and is likely a read error. The chain carries TRBV28 and TRBJ1-5, with D perhaps matching TRBD1 (5 bases). The V end lost 2 bases, the J end lost 6 bases, and 17 bases lay between the germline ends. This CDR3 has 16 residues. Per germline, CDR1 MDHEN and CDR2 SYDVKM. DNA for the CDR3: TGTGCCAGCAGTTTAGCCGCAGACAGCTACAGTCAGCCCCAGCATTTT. It is translated as CASSLAADSYSQPQHF.

The V gene is TRBV7-2, the J gene TRBJ2-7; TRBD2 is a possible D gene (7 bases). The CDR3 length is 14 residues. Germline CDR1 SGHTA, CDR2 FQGNSA. The V end lost 3 bases, the J end lost 2 bases, and 11 bases lay between the germline ends. The CDR3 protein is CASSFGGLPYEQYF. The CDR3 DNA follows: TGTGCCAGCAGCTTCGGGGGGCTCCCCTACGAGCAGTACTTC. The full variable domain, its missing parts supplied by reference TRBV7-2 and TRBJ2-7, is GAGVSQSPSNKVTEKGKDVELRCDPISGHTALYWYRQSLGQGLEFLIYFQGNSAPDKSGLPSDRFSAERTGGSVSTLTIQRTQQEDSAVYLCASSFGGLPYEQYFGPGTRLTVT.

The chain links TRBV7-9 to TRBJ2-1, with 7 positions matching TRBD2. V lost 1 base and J lost 5; bases outside the gene matches: 2. This CDR3 is built from 14 residues. Germline values: CDR1 SEHNR, CDR2 FQNEAQ (reference sequence). CDR3 residues: CASSLGRGDNEQFF. CDR3 in DNA: TGTGCCAGCAGCTTAGGTCGGGGGGACAATGAGCAGTTCTTC.

A remark on this clone: A far more abundant clone sits one base away, making this likely a read error. Other DNA variants within this sample encode the same CDR3. This chain joins TRBV6-4 and TRBJ2-1, with TRBD2 identical over 8 bases. The CDR3 runs to 15 residues. Looked up from germline, CDR1 is MRHNA and CDR2 is SNTAGT. The CDR3 nucleotides read TGTGCCAGTAGTGAGGCGGGAGGCAGCTACAATGAGCAGTTCTTC. It is translated as CASSEAGGSYNEQFF.

For this clone: The likely explanation is a read error, given a far larger clone one base away. The sample contains more than one DNA sequence encoding this CDR3. Written as DNA, the CDR3 is TGTGCCAGCAGCTTGGAGCGGGATGGTGTTACGCAGTATTTT. It yields the protein CASSLERDGVTQYF. J is TRBJ2-3 and V is TRBV7-9; 7 bases are a match to TRBD2. The CDR3 length is 14 residues. Trimming took 3 bases from V and 8 from J; bases not matched to a gene: 8. The germline CDR1 and CDR2 sequences are SEHNR and FQNEAQ (reference sequence).

The CDR3, as DNA: TGTGCCACCAGCAGACTAGCGGGAGGGAAAACCTACGAGCAGTACTTC. The encoded protein is CATSRLAGGKTYEQYF. The chain carries TRBV15 and TRBJ2-7, with 12 bases fitting TRBD2. The CDR3 consists of 16 residues. V was clipped by 2 bases and J by 2 bases; unmatched bases: 4. In germline, CDR1 is LNHNV, CDR2 YYDKDF (reference sequence). Full variable domain (missing parts from reference TRBV15 and TRBJ2-7): DAMVIQNPRYQVTQFGKPVTLSCSQTLNHNVMYWYQQKSSQAPKLLFHYYDKDFNNEADTPDNFQSRRPNTSFCFLDIRSPGLGDTAMYLCATSRLAGGKTYEQYFGPGTRLTVT.

The chain recombines TRBV4-2 with TRBJ1-2, with D unclear. The CDR3 is 14 amino acids. Germline V lookup: CDR1 LGHNA, CDR2 YNFKEQ. Deletions cut 0 bases from V and 2 bases from J, with 7 bases between. The CDR3: CASSQDLRNYGYTF. The CDR3 nucleotides read TGTGCCAGCAGCCAAGATCTCAGGAACTATGGCTACACCTTC.

The chain recombines TRBV19 with TRBJ2-7, with D perhaps being TRBD1 or TRBD2 (5 bases each). Germline-derived CDR1 and CDR2 are LNHDA and SQIVND (reference sequence). Trimming took 6 bases from V and 2 from J, leaving 17 bases between them. CDR3 length: 15 amino acids. CDR3 protein: CASRTNQGAPYEQYF. The DNA for the CDR3 is TGTGCCAGTAGGACGAACCAGGGAGCACCCTACGAGCAGTACTTC.

This clone appeared a few times. V gene TRBV6-4 combines with J gene TRBJ2-2; D remains ambiguous. V was pared by 4 bases and J by 3 bases, with 6 bases between. The CDR3 totals 13 residues. Germline assignment: CDR1 MRHNA and CDR2 SNTAGT. The CDR3 region is CASSAEHTGELFF. Written as DNA, the CDR3 is TGTGCCAGCAGTGCTGAACACACCGGGGAGCTGTTTTTT.

The chain recombines TRBV5-4 with TRBJ2-7; D not certain. The CDR3 sequence is 13 residues long. The ends were cut back, 0 bases at V and 5 bases at J, with 9 bases in the middle. From germline, CDR1 is SGHNT and CDR2 YYREEE (reference sequence). The CDR3 here is CASSLANTDEQYF. In DNA, the CDR3 is TGTGCCAGCAGCTTGGCCAACACGGACGAGCAGTACTTC. The variable domain in full, completed from reference TRBV5-4 and TRBJ2-7, reads ETGVTQSPTHLIKTRGQQVTLRCSSQSGHNTVSWYQQALGQGPQFIFQYYREEENGRGNFPPRFSGLQFPNYSSELNVNALELDDSALYLCASSLANTDEQYFGPGTRLTVT.

On this clone itself: A far larger clone is a single base away, which makes a read error likely. At the DNA level, this CDR3 is encoded by other sequences in the same sample as well. V and J are TRBV6-4 and TRBJ2-6; D gene uncertain. CDR1 is MRHNA and CDR2 is SNTAGT in the germline V gene. V was cut by 2 bases and J by 1 base, with 6 bases left in between. This CDR3 has 15 residues. The CDR3 region is CASSDTRSGANVLTF. CDR3 nucleotide sequence: TGTGCCAGCAGTGACACGCGGTCTGGGGCCAACGTCCTGACTTTC.

The rearrangement uses TRBV18 and TRBJ2-7; D ambiguous. Per germline, CDR1 KGHSH and CDR2 LQKENI. The CDR3 runs 13 residues. V was shortened by 4 bases and J by 6 bases, with 13 bases between the two germline ends. The DNA of the CDR3 is TGTGCCAGCTCACGAGACAATAAGGGCGAGCAGTACTTC. Protein product: CASSRDNKGEQYF.

This clone was picked up many times. This specimen includes other DNA sequences encoding the same CDR3. V usage is TRBV19 and J usage is TRBJ2-7; D not certain. The CDR3 extends over 14 amino acids. Germline CDR1 reads LNHDA; CDR2 reads SQIVND (reference sequence). Deletions cut 6 bases from V and 0 bases from J, with 12 bases between. This CDR3 reads CASSRTASSYEQYF. The CDR3 bases are TGTGCCAGTAGCCGGACGGCTAGCTCCTACGAGCAGTACTTC.

This clone was seen just once. The rearrangement uses TRBV5-1 and TRBJ2-3; 9 nucleotides line up with TRBD2. Germline V gene data show CDR1 as SGHRS and CDR2 as YFSETQ. The junction had 8 bases not matched to a gene; V was cut back by 0 bases and J by 6 bases. The CDR3 sequence is 16 residues long. This CDR3 is CASSLVVAGGSDTQYF. CDR3 DNA: TGCGCCAGCAGCTTGGTAGTTGCGGGAGGGTCGGATACGCAGTATTTT. Supplemented by reference TRBV5-1 and TRBJ2-3, the full variable domain reads KAGVTQTPRYLIKTRGQQVTLSCSPISGHRSVSWYQQTPGQGLQFLFEYFSETQRNKGNFPGRFSGRQFSNSRSEMNVSTLELGDSALYLCASSLVVAGGSDTQYFGPGTRLTVL.

The genes are TRBV28 and TRBJ1-2; D unresolved. The germline V gene encodes CDR1 MDHEN and CDR2 SYDVKM. V gave up 4 bases and J gave up 7 bases, with 16 bases separating them. The CDR3 has 14 residues. CDR3 in DNA: TGTGCCAGCAGTTCTTACACCCCGGAGGGTGGCTACACCTTC. Residues: CASSSYTPEGGYTF.

The chain links TRBV10-2 to TRBJ1-1; D is possibly TRBD1 (5 bases). Germline V gives CDR1 WSHSY, CDR2 SAAADI. The CDR3 runs to 12 residues. The germline V and J ends were trimmed by 2 bases and 7 bases, with 8 bases remaining between them. In nucleotides, the CDR3 is TGCGCCAGCAGTGAGAGACAGAGTGAAGCTTTCTTT. Translating it yields CASSERQSEAFF.

A remark on this clone: With a far larger clone one base away, a read error is the likely cause. The identical CDR3 is also encoded by other nucleotide sequences in the sample. This rearrangement joins TRBV7-9 to TRBJ1-3; D unclear. The CDR3 covers 15 residues. Trimming took 3 bases from V and 1 from J, leaving 10 bases between them. Germline assignment: CDR1 SEHNR and CDR2 FQNEAQ (reference sequence). The CDR3 sequence: CASSFAGVSGNTIYF. CDR3 bases: TGTGCCAGCAGCTTTGCAGGTGTTTCTGGAAACACCATATATTTT.

This clone has ten or more counts. This chain links TRBV27 with TRBJ2-7, with D perhaps TRBD1 or TRBD2 (5 bases each). The CDR3 is 15 residues long. V was shortened by 2 bases and J by 6 bases, with 17 bases between the two germline ends. CDR1 and CDR2 from the germline V gene are MNHEY and SMNVEV (reference sequence). CDR3 nucleotides: TGTGCCAGCAGTTTAGTCCCAGGGATTGGAGGCGAGCAGTACTTC. Protein: CASSLVPGIGGEQYF.

In the case of this clone: A far larger clone is only one base removed, so a read error is likely. J is TRBJ1-5 and V is TRBV4-2, with D perhaps TRBD1 (5 bases). This CDR3 is 15 amino acids long. V dropped 0 bases and J dropped 8 bases, with 14 bases sitting between them. Germline V CDR1 and CDR2: LGHNA, YNFKEQ. The CDR3 DNA reads TGTGCCAGCAGCCAAGATTCAGGGAGCCATAAGCCCCAGCATTTT. As protein: CASSQDSGSHKPQHF.

V gene TRBV28 combines with J gene TRBJ2-7, with TRBD2 identical over 10 bases. After removal of 6 bases from V and 5 bases from J, the junction contained 7 bases not matched to a gene. Germline V gene lookup returns CDR1 MDHEN and CDR2 SYDVKM. CDR3 length equals 14 residues. CDR3 region: CASSPGTSVNEQYF. CDR3 DNA sequence: TGTGCCAGCAGCCCCGGGACTAGCGTTAACGAGCAGTACTTC.

The V gene is TRBV28, the J gene TRBJ2-1, with TRBD2 as a possible D gene (5 bases). CDR1 is MDHEN and CDR2 is SYDVKM in the germline V gene. The CDR3 contains 16 residues. The germline V and J ends were trimmed by 4 bases and 1 base, with 14 bases remaining between them. The CDR3 sequence: CASSYSHGGSYNEQFF. Here the CDR3 DNA reads TGTGCCAGCAGTTACTCCCACGGAGGTTCCTACAATGAGCAGTTCTTC.